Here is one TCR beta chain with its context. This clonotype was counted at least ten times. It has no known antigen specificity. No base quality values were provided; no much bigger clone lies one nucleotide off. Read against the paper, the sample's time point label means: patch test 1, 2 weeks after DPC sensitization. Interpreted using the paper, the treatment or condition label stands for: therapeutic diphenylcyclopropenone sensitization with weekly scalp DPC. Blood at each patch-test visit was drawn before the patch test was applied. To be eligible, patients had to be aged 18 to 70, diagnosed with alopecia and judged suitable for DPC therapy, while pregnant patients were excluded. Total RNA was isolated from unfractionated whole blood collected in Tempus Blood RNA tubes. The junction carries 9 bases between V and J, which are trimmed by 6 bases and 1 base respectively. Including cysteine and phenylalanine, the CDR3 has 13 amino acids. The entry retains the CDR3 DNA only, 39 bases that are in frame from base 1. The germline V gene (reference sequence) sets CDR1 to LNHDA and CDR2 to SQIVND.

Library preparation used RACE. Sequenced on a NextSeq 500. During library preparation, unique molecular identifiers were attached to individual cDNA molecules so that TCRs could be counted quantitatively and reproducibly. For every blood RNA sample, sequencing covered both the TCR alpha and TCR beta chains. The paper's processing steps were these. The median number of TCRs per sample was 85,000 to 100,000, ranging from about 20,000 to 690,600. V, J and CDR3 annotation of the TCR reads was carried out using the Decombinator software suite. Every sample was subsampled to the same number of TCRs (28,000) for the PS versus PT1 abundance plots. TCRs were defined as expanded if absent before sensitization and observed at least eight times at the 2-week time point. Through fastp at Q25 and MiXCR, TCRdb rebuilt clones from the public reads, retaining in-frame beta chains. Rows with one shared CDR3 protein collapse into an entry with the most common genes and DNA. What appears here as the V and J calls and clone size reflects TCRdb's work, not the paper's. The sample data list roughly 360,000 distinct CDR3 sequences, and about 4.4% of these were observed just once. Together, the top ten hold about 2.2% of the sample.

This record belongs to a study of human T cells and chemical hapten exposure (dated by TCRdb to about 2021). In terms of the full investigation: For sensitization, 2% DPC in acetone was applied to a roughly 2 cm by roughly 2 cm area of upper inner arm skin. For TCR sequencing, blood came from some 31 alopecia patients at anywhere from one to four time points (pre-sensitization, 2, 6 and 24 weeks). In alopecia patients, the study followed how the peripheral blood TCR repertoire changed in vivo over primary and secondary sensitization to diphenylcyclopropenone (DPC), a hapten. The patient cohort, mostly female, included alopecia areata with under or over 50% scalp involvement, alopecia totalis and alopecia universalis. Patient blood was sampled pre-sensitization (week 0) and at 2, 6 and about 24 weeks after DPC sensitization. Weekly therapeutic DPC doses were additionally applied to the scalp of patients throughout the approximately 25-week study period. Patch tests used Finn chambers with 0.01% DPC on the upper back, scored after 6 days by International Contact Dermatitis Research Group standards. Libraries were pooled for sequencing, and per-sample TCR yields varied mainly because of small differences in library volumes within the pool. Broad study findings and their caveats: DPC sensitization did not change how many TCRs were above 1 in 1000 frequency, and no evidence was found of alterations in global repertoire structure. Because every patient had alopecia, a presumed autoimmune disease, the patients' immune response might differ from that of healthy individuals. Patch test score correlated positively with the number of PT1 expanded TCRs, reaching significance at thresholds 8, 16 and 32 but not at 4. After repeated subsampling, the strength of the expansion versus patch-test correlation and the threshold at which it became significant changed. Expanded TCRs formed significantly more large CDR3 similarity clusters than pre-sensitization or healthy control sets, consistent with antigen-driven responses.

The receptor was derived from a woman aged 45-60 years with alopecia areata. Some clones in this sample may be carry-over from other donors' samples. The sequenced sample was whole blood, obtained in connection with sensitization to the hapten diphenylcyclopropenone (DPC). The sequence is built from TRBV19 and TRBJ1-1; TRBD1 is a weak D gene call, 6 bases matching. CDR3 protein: CASSTGTNTEAFF. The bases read TGTGCCAGTAGCACAGGGACGAACACTGAAGCTTTCTTT.